This T cell receptor beta chain was recovered during a study of control samples from healthy donors and cancer patients. This clone has only one observation. Germline V lookup: CDR1 SGHDN, CDR2 FVKESK. Between the trimmed V and J ends, which lost 4 bases and 7 bases, there was a span of 11 bases. CDR3 length equals 12 residues. Only in-frame clones appear in the TCRdb table, and some are missing; sequencing was by immunoSEQ multiplex PCR. This table has 100,000 to 150,000 clones, around 90% appearing once. The gene calls are TRBV14 and TRBJ2-7; D gene ambiguous. Specimen: blood. This receptor was identified in a man between 18 and 29 years old in good health. CDR3 coding DNA: TGTGCCAGCAGCCCTCGTTTTGGGGAGCAGTACTTC. Its translation: CASSPRFGEQYF.